The TCR beta chain under discussion was sequenced for a study of blood T cell repertoires in COVID-19 (TCRdb year 2020). Background on the whole study: The collaborator samples originated in the United States, Italy and Spain and spanned the acute and convalescent phases of COVID-19. The repertoires were released in a freely available public database meant as a resource for research on the immune response to SARS-CoV-2. Deeply sampled blood TCRbeta repertoires from subjects exposed to, actively infected with, or recovered from COVID-19 were included in the dataset. The samples were drawn from the first 160 participants of the ongoing ImmuneRACE study and from 1,254 subjects provided by 6 global collaborators. Where HLA class I and class II types were available, the types were taken from metadata supplied by the sample provider, not from assay-based typing. The material from the prospective study consisted of cDNA or gDNA derived from T cells, B-cell-depleted T cells, or PBMCs. The sample metadata nearly always contained a de-identified subject ID, COVID-19 status, age in years and sex. Overall results and qualifications from the work: The amount of clinical and demographic metadata varied by source and participant and was provided uncurated.

One collaborating source in Seattle enrolled patients while the patients were actively infected and followed the patients over time throughout the course of disease. The collaborating institutions used their own protocols to collect whole blood in K2EDTA tubes. For TCRbeta analysis, collaborator samples were shipped as frozen whole blood, as isolated PBMCs, or as DNA extracted from either sample type. TCRbeta CDR3 regions were amplified from genomic DNA using the immunoSEQ Assay, a bias-controlled multiplex PCR. In the source study's methods: Nucleated cell counts per sample were estimated from amplification of reference gene primers within the assay. Sequence reads were collapsed and filtered to measure the absolute abundance of every unique TCRbeta CDR3 rearrangement. Productive Simpson clonality was computed per sample as the square root of Simpson's diversity index over productive rearrangements. TCRdb's version of the immuneACCESS table is confined to in-frame rearrangements and falls short of the full clone set. An unresolved V gene accounts for under half of the shortfall where checked; the remainder is of unknown origin. The V and J calls and clone size are taken from that table; D and trimming were inferred from the DNA. For this sample there are fewer than 250,000 clones; roughly 91% appear just once. The ten most abundant clones make up roughly 0.8% of the sample.

V ends up 3 bases short and J 0 bases short, with an unmatched junction base count of 4. In the germline V gene, CDR1 corresponds to MGHRA and CDR2 to YSYEKL. From the cysteine up to the phenylalanine, the CDR3 has a length of 15 residues. CDR3 DNA only is kept here, 45 bases in frame from base 1. Points on this clone: Its specific antigen is unknown. Base qualities are not recorded, but no much larger clone differs from it by a single base.

The V gene is TRBV4-1 and the J gene is TRBJ1-1, and TRBD1 matches 7 of the central bases. The sample taken for sequencing was peripheral blood. This TCR was sampled from a man under 40 with COVID-19, enrolled during active disease. The CDR3 in this case is CASSQGQTLNTEAFF. The DNA sequence reads TGCGCCAGCAGCCAGGGACAGACCCTGAACACTGAAGCTTTCTTT.